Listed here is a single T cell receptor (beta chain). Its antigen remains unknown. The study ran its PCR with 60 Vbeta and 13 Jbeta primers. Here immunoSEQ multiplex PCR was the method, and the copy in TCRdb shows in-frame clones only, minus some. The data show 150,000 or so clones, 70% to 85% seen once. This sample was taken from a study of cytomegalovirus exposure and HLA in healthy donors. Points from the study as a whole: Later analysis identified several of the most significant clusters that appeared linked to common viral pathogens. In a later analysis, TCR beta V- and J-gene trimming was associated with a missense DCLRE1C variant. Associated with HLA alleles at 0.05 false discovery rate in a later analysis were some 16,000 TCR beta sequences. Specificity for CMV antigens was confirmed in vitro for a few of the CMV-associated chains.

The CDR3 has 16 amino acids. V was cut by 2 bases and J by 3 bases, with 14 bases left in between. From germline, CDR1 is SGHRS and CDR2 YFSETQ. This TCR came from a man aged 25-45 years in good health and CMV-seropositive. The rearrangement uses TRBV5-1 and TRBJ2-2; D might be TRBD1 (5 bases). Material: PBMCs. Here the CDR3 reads CASSFTGLGYTGELFF. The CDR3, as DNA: TGCGCCAGCAGCTTCACAGGCTTAGGGTACACCGGGGAGCTGTTTTTT.